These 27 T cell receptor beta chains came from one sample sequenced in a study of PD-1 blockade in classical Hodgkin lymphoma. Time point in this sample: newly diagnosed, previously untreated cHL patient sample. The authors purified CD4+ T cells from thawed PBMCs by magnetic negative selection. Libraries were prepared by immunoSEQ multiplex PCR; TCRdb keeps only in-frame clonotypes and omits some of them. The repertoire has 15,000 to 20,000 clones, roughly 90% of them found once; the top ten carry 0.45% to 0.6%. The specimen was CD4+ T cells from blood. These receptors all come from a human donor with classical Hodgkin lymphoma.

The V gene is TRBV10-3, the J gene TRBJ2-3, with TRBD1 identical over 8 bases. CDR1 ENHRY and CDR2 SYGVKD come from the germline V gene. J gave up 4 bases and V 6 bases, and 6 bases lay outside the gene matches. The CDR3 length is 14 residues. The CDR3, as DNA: TGTGCCATCAGACCCGACAGGGGCCCAGATACGCAGTATTTT. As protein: CAIRPDRGPDTQYF.

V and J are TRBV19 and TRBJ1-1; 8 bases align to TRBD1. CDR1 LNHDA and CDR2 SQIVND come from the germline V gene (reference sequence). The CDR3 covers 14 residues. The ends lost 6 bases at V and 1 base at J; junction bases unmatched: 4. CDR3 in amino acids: CASSRQGWNTEAFF. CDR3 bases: TGTGCCAGTAGCCGACAGGGGTGGAACACTGAAGCTTTCTTT.

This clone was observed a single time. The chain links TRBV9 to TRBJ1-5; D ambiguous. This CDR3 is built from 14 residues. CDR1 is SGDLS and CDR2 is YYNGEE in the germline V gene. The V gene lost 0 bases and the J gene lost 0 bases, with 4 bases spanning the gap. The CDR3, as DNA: TGTGCCAGCAGCGTAGATGGTAGCAATCAGCCCCAGCATTTT. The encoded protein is CASSVDGSNQPQHF.

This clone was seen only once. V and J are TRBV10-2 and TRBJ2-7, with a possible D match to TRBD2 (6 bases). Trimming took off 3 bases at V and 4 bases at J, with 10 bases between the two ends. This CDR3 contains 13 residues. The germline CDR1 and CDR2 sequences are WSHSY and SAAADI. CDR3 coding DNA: TGCGCCAGCAGTGATGGGGGAGGTTACGAGCAGTACTTC. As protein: CASSDGGGYEQYF.

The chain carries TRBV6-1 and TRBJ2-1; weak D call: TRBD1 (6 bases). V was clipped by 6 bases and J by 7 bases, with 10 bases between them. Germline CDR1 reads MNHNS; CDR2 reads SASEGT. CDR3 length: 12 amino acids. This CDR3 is CASRVDRNEQFF. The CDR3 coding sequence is TGTGCCAGCAGGGTAGACAGGAATGAGCAGTTCTTC.

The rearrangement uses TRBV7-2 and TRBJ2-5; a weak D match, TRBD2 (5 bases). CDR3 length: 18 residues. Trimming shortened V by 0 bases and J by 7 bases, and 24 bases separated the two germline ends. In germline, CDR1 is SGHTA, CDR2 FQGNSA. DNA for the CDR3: TGTGCCAGCAGCTTAGCGAATGGAGGCGGACGCTCTGGTGCGACCCAGTACTTC. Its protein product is CASSLANGGGRSGATQYF.

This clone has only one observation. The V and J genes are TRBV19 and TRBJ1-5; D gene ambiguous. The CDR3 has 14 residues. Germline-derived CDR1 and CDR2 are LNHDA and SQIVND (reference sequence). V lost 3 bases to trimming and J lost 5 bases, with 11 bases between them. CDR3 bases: TGTGCCAGTAGTATTGTGCAGTTTCATCAGCCCCAGCATTTT. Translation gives CASSIVQFHQPQHF.

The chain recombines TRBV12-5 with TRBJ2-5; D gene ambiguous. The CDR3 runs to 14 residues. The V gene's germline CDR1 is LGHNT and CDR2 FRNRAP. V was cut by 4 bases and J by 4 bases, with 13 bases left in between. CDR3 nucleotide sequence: TGTGCTAGTGGTTCCCGCCCTTTGCTAGAGACCCAGTACTTC. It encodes CASGSRPLLETQYF. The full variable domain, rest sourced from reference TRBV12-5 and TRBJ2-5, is DARVTQTPRHKVTEMGQEVTMRCQPILGHNTVFWYRQTMMQGLELLAYFRNRAPLDDSGMPKDRFSAEMPDATLATLKIQPSEPRDSAVYFCASGSRPLLETQYFGPGTRLLVL.

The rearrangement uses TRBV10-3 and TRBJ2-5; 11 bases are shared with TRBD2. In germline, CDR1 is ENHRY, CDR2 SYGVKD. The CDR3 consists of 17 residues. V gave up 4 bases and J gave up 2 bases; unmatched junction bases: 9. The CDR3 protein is CAISGRYSGRGQETQYF. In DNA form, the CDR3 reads TGTGCCATCAGTGGACGTTATAGCGGGAGGGGTCAAGAGACCCAGTACTTC.

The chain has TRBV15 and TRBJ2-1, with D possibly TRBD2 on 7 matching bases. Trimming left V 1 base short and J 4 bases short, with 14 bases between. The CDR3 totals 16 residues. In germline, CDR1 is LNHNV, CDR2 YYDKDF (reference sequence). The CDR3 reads CATSRVRGGSYNEQFF. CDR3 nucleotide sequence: TGTGCCACCAGCAGAGTGAGGGGGGGCTCGTACAATGAGCAGTTCTTC.

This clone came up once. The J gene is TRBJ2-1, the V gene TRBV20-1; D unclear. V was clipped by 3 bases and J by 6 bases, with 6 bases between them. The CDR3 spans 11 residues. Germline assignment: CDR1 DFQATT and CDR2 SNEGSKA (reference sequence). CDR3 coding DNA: TGCAGTGCTAGTTTTAGCAATGAGCAGTTCTTC. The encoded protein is CSASFSNEQFF.

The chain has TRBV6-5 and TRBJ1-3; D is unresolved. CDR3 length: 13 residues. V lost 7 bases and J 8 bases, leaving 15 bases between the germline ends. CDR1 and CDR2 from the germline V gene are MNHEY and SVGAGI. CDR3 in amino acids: CASTPLPGHTIYF. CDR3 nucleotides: TGTGCCAGCACCCCGCTTCCAGGACACACCATATATTTT.

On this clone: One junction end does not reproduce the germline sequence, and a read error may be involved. The CDR3 nucleotides read TGCAGCGTTGATAGCGGGGAACGATCCATTTTC. This encodes CSVDSGERSIF. The rearrangement links TRBV29-1 to TRBJ2-7; 8 bases match TRBD2. Germline V gene data show CDR1 as SQVTM and CDR2 as ANQGSEA. The CDR3 totals 11 residues.

CDR3 coding DNA: TGTGCCACCAGCAGAGAATTGAGGTCCTCTTATGGCTACACCTTC. It encodes CATSRELRSSYGYTF. V usage is TRBV15 and J usage is TRBJ1-2; D not resolved. Germline lookup yields CDR1 LNHNV and CDR2 YYDKDF (reference sequence). CDR3 size: 15 residues. The germline V and J ends were trimmed by 0 bases and 5 bases, with 13 bases remaining between them.

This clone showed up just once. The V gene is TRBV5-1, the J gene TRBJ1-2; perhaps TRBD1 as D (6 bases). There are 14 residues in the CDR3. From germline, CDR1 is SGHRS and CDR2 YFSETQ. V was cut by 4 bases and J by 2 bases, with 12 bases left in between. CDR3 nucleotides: TGCGCCAGCAGCCTAACAGGGACCAACTATGGCTACACCTTC. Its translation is CASSLTGTNYGYTF.

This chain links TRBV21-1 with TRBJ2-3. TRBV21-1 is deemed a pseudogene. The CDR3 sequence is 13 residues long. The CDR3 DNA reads TGTGCCAGTGCCGAGACCGGCACAGATACGCAGTATTTT. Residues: CASAETGTDTQYF.

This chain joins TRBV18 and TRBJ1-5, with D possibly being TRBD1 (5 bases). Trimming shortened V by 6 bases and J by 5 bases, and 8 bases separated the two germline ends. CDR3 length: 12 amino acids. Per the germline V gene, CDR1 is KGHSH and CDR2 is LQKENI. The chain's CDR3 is CASSRGYQPQHF. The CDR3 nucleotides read TGTGCCAGCTCGCGGGGGTATCAGCCCCAGCATTTT.

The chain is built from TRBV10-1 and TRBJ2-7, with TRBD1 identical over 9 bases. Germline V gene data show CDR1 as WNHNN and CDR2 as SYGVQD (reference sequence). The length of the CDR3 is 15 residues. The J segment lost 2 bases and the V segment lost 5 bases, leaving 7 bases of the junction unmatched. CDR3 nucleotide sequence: TGCGCCAGCAGTTCGACGGACAGGGGAACCTACGAGCAGTACTTC. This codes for CASSSTDRGTYEQYF.

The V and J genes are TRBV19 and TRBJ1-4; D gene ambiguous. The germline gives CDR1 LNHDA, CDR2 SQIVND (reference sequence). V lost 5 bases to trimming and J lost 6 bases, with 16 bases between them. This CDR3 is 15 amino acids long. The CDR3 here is CASSGHAIRDEKLFF. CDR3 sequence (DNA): TGTGCCAGTAGTGGGCACGCCATAAGGGATGAAAAACTGTTTTTT.

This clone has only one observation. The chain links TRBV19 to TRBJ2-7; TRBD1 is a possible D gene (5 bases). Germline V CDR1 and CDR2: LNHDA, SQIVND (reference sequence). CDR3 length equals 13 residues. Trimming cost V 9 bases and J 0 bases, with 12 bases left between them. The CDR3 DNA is TGTGCCAGCCACCCTGACAGCTCCTACGAGCAGTACTTC. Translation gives CASHPDSSYEQYF.

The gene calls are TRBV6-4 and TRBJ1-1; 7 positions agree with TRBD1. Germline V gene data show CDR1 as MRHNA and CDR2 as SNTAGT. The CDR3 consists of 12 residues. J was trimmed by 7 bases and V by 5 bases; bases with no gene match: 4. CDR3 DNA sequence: TGTGCCAGCAGTTCCCAGGGGGATGAAGCTTTCTTT. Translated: CASSSQGDEAFF.

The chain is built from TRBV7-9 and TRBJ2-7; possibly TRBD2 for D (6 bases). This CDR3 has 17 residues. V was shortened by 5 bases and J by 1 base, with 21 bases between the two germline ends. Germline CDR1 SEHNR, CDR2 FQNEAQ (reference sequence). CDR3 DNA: TGTGCCAGCAGCCAACTCGGGCGGGACGGACCTTCCTACGAGCAGTACTTC. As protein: CASSQLGRDGPSYEQYF. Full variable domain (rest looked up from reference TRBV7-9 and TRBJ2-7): DTGVSQNPRHKITKRGQNVTFRCDPISEHNRLYWYRQTLGQGPEFLTYFQNEAQLEKSRLLSDRFSAERPKGSFSTLEIQRTEQGDSAMYLCASSQLGRDGPSYEQYFGPGTRLTVT.

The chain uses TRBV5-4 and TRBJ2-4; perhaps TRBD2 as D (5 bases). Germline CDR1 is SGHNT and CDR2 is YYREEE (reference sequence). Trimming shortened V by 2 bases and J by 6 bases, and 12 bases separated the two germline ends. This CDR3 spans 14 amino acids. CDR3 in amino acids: CASSLGSFGNIQYF. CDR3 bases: TGTGCCAGCAGCTTAGGGAGCTTTGGAAACATTCAGTACTTC.

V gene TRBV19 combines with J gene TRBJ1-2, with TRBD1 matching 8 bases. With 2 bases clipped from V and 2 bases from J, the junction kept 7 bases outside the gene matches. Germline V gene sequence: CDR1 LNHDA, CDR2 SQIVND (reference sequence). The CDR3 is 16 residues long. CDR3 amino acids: CASSIRTGHPNYGYTF. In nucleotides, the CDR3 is TGTGCCAGTAGTATAAGGACAGGGCACCCAAACTATGGCTACACCTTC.

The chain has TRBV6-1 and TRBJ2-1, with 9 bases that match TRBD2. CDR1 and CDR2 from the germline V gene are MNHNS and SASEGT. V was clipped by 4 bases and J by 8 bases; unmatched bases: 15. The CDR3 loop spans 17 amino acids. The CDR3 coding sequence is TGTGCCAGCAGTGGTCGACTTGGCGGGAGGGCCGGGGATGAGCAGTTCTTC. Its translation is CASSGRLGGRAGDEQFF.

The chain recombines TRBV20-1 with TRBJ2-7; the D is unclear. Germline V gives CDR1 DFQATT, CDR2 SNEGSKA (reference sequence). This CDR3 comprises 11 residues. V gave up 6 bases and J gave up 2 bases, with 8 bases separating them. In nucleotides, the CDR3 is TGCAGTGCAAAGCGTGCCTACGAGCAGTACTTC. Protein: CSAKRAYEQYF.

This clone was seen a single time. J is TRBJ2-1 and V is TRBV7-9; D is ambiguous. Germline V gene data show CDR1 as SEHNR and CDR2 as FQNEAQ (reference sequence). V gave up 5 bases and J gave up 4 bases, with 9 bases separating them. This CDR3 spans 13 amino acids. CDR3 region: CASSRTVYNEQFF. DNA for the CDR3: TGTGCCAGCAGCCGGACCGTTTACAATGAGCAGTTCTTC. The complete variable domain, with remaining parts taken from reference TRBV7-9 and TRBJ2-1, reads DTGVSQNPRHKITKRGQNVTFRCDPISEHNRLYWYRQTLGQGPEFLTYFQNEAQLEKSRLLSDRFSAERPKGSFSTLEIQRTEQGDSAMYLCASSRTVYNEQFFGPGTRLTVL.